This TCR beta chain was profiled in a study of blood T cell repertoires in COVID-19. Study-level information: COVID-19 samples, acute and convalescent, were from the United States, Italy and Spain. The cDNA or gDNA used as material had been derived from T cells, B-cell-depleted T cells, or PBMCs.

Authors' methods: Amplification of reference gene primers was used by the study to estimate nucleated cell counts. Generated by immunoSEQ multiplex PCR, the TCRdb table keeps only in-frame clones and is missing some. V and J calls and clone size are copied from that table; D and trimming were computed from the DNA. The repertoire has about 68,000 clones, 70% to 90% of them found once; the top ten carry roughly 25%. V shed 4 bases, J shed 0 bases, and the junction held 6 bases outside the gene matches. The CDR3 sequence is 18 residues long. Germline assignment: CDR1 SGHRS and CDR2 YFSETQ. Sequencing was carried out using peripheral blood. The gene calls are TRBV5-1 and TRBJ2-3; 15 nucleotides agree with TRBD2. The receptor was isolated from a man aged 45-65 years with acute or convalescent COVID-19. The CDR3 loop is CASSRTSGGAISTDTQYF. CDR3 nucleotides: TGCGCCAGCAGCCGGACTAGCGGGGGGGCCATAAGCACAGATACGCAGTATTTT.